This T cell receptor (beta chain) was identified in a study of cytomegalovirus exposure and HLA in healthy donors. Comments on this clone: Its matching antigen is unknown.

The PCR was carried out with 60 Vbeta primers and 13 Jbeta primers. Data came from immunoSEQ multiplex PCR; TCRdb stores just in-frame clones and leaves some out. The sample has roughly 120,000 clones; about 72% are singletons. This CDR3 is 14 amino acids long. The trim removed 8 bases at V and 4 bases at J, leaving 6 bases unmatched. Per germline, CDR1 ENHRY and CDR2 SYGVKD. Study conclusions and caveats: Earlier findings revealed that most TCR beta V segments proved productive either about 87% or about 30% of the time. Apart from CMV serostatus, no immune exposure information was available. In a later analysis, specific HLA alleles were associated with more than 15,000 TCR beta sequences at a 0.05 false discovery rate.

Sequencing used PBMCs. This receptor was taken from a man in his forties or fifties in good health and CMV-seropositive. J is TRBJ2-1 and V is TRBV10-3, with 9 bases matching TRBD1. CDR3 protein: CAIARTGVYNEQFF. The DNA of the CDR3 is TGTGCCATCGCAAGGACAGGGGTTTACAATGAGCAGTTCTTC.